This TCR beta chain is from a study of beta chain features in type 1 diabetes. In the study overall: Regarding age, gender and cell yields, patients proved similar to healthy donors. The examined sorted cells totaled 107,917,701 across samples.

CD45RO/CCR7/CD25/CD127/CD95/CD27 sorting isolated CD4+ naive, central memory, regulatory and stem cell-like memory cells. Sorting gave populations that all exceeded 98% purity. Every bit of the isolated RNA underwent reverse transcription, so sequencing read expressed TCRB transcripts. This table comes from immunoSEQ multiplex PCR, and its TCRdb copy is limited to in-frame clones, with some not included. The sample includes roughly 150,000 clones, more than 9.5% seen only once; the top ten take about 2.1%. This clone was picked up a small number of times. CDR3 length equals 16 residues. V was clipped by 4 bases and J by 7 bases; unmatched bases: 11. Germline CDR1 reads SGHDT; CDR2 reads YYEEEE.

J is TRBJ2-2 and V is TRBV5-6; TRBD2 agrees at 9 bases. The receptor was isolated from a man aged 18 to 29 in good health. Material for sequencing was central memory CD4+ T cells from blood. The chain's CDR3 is CASSPLAGSGSGELFF. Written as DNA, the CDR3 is TGTGCCAGCAGCCCCCTAGCGGGATCGGGGAGCGGGGAGCTGTTTTTT.